This T cell receptor (beta chain) was identified in a study of blood T cell repertoires in COVID-19. Study as a whole: Specimens from acute and convalescent COVID-19 originated in the United States, Italy and Spain. Sources were T cells, B-cell-depleted T cells, or PBMCs; the material itself was cDNA or gDNA.

How the authors handled the data: Estimation of nucleated cell counts was performed using reference gene primer amplification. Method: immunoSEQ multiplex PCR; TCRdb's copy keeps in-frame clones and lacks some. The V and J calls and clone size are taken from that table; D and trimming were inferred from the DNA. The profile shows roughly 120,000 clones, about 78% of them singletons. V shed 5 bases, J shed 5 bases, and the junction held 1 base outside the gene matches. This CDR3 comprises 13 residues. The germline CDR1 and CDR2 sequences are SGHVS and FNYEAQ. The receptor was isolated from a man in his 70s with acute or convalescent COVID-19. The sequencing sample was made of peripheral blood. V is TRBV7-6 and J is TRBJ1-4; 8 bases match TRBD1. CDR3 in amino acids: CASSRDRNEKLFF. Here the CDR3 DNA reads TGTGCCAGCAGCCGGGACAGGAATGAAAAACTGTTTTTT.